Listed below are T cell receptor beta chains from one sample, sequenced in a study of T cell repertoires in cytomegalovirus infection. TCRdb reprocessed the reads via MiXCR and lists one record per CDR3 protein. The repertoire has around 340,000 distinct CDR3 sequences, 25% to 30% of them found once; the top ten carry about 19%. Antigen specificity for these receptors is unknown. This material consisted of cultured PBMCs, taken from culture after CMV antigen stimulation. The receptors stem from a human donor in good health (CMV status not recorded). Some clones in this sample may be carry-over from other donors' samples. CDR3s include the opening cysteine and the closing phenylalanine or tryptophan. The order of the fields is CDR3 length, D gene, J gene, V gene, clone size, CDR3 DNA, CDR3 protein. The D gene is left open where the match is weak. Rows give clone size only sometimes, using once, few, many, or a class for an expanded clone.

cdr3_length: 13; d_call: .; j_call: TRBJ2-5; v_call: TRBV5-1; clone_size: .; cdr3_nt: TGCGCCAGCAGCGTGACAGCTAAAGAGACCCAGTACTTC; cdr3_aa: CASSVTAKETQYF
cdr3_length: 14; d_call: .; j_call: TRBJ2-7; v_call: TRBV7-9; clone_size: few; cdr3_nt: TGTGCCAGCAGCTTACCGGAAAACCCCTACGAGCAGTACTTC; cdr3_aa: CASSLPENPYEQYF
cdr3_length: 16; d_call: .; j_call: TRBJ2-2; v_call: TRBV6-5; clone_size: few; cdr3_nt: TGTGCCAGCAGCGCCAGGCAGTCCGGTTGGGCCGGGGAGCTGTTTTTT; cdr3_aa: CASSARQSGWAGELFF
cdr3_length: 15; d_call: TRBD1; j_call: TRBJ2-7; v_call: TRBV4-2; clone_size: few; cdr3_nt: TGTGCCAGCAGCCCAACAGGGGAAGCATCCTACGAGCAGTACTTC; cdr3_aa: CASSPTGEASYEQYF
cdr3_length: 14; d_call: TRBD1; j_call: TRBJ2-5; v_call: TRBV10-3; clone_size: .; cdr3_nt: TGTGCCATCAAACCGGGACAGGGGCCGGAGACCCAGTACTTC; cdr3_aa: CAIKPGQGPETQYF
cdr3_length: 15; d_call: .; j_call: TRBJ1-6; v_call: TRBV6-1; clone_size: .; cdr3_nt: TGTGCCAGCAGTTCCCGGGGCCCGAGTAATTCACCCCTCCACTTT; cdr3_aa: CASSSRGPSNSPLHF
cdr3_length: 13; d_call: .; j_call: TRBJ1-1; v_call: TRBV6-1; clone_size: .; cdr3_nt: TGTGCCAGCAGTGAATATGGGCAGTTAGAAGCTTTCTTT; cdr3_aa: CASSEYGQLEAFF
cdr3_length: 15; d_call: TRBD1; j_call: TRBJ1-1; v_call: TRBV4-2; clone_size: few; cdr3_nt: TGTGCCAGCAGCCAGGCGACAGGGGATAACACTGAAGCTTTCTTT; cdr3_aa: CASSQATGDNTEAFF
cdr3_length: 16; d_call: .; j_call: TRBJ2-1; v_call: TRBV28; clone_size: few; cdr3_nt: TGTGCCAGCAGTTCTCTGGGGAGCGGATTTTACAATGAGCAGTTCTTC; cdr3_aa: CASSSLGSGFYNEQFF
cdr3_length: 14; d_call: TRBD1; j_call: TRBJ1-1; v_call: TRBV12-3/TRBV12-4; clone_size: few; cdr3_nt: TGTGCCAGCAGTTTGGGGACAGGGGACACTGAAGCTTTCTTT; cdr3_aa: CASSLGTGDTEAFF
cdr3_length: 13; d_call: .; j_call: TRBJ2-3; v_call: TRBV7-2; clone_size: .; cdr3_nt: TGTGCCAGCAGCTCCCCCCATCGGGATACGCAGTATTTT; cdr3_aa: CASSSPHRDTQYF
cdr3_length: 16; d_call: .; j_call: TRBJ2-2; v_call: TRBV2; clone_size: .; cdr3_nt: TGTGCCAGCAGTTCCCTCCCGGGTCTCAACGGCGGGGAGCTGTTTTTT; cdr3_aa: CASSSLPGLNGGELFF
cdr3_length: 18; d_call: TRBD2; j_call: TRBJ2-3; v_call: TRBV7-9; clone_size: many; cdr3_nt: TGTGCCAGCAGCTTAGGCTTCGGGACTAATCCAGCCACAGATACGCAGTATTTT; cdr3_aa: CASSLGFGTNPATDTQYF
cdr3_length: 15; d_call: .; j_call: TRBJ1-2; v_call: TRBV10-3; clone_size: .; cdr3_nt: TGTGCCATCAGTGAGTCGAGGACACGGGATGATGGCTACACCTTC; cdr3_aa: CAISESRTRDDGYTF
cdr3_length: 15; d_call: .; j_call: TRBJ2-7; v_call: TRBV20-1; clone_size: few; cdr3_nt: TGCAGTGCTAGAGATCCGTTGGCCGCCCAGGGCGAGCAGTACTTC; cdr3_aa: CSARDPLAAQGEQYF
cdr3_length: 13; d_call: .; j_call: TRBJ2-7; v_call: TRBV7-9; clone_size: .; cdr3_nt: TGTGCCAGCAGCGACGGACGGGCCTACGAGCAGTACTTC; cdr3_aa: CASSDGRAYEQYF
cdr3_length: 16; d_call: .; j_call: TRBJ1-3; v_call: TRBV19; clone_size: few; cdr3_nt: TGTGCCAGTAGGCCGGGACCGACAAGCTCTGGAAACACCATATATTTT; cdr3_aa: CASRPGPTSSGNTIYF